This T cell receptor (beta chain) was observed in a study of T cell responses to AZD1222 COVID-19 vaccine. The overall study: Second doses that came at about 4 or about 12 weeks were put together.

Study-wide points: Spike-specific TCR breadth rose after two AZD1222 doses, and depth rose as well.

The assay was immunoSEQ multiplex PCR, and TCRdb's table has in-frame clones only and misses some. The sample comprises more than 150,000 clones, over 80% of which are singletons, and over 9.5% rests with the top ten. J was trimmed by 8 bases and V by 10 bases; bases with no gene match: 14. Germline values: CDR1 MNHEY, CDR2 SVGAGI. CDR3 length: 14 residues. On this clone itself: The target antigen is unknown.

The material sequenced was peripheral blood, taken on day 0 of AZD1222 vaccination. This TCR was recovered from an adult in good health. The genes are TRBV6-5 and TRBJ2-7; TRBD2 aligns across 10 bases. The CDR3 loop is CAIPLGLAESQQYF. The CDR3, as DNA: TGTGCCATCCCACTCGGACTAGCGGAGAGCCAGCAGTACTTC.